These 17 T cell receptor beta chains were sequenced from one sample in a study of blood T cell repertoires in COVID-19. Sequencing used immunoSEQ multiplex PCR; TCRdb keeps in-frame clones, though not all of them. Found here are about 60,000 clones, about 86% of them singletons; the top ten hold more than 10%. Specimen: peripheral blood. These receptors originate from a human donor in a cohort sampled during active COVID-19.

This clone was counted a few times. This sequence joins TRBV4-2 and TRBJ2-7, with TRBD1 identical over 9 bases. The CDR3 consists of 16 residues. The ends lost 0 bases at V and 3 bases at J; junction bases unmatched: 6. Germline V gene data show CDR1 as LGHNA and CDR2 as YNFKEQ. The CDR3 DNA sequence: TGTGCCAGCAGCCAAGATCTGGGACAGGGTTTCTACGAGCAGTACTTC. Translated, it gives CASSQDLGQGFYEQYF.

The chain is built from TRBV4-3 and TRBJ2-7; TRBD2 might be the D (5 bases). The CDR3 runs to 18 residues. Trimming left V 0 bases short and J 2 bases short, with 20 bases between. The germline V gene has CDR1 LGHNA and CDR2 YSLEER. This chain's CDR3 is CASSQELTGSENAYEQYF. DNA of the CDR3: TGCGCCAGCAGCCAAGAGTTGACGGGTAGCGAAAACGCCTACGAGCAGTACTTC.

Only one count was recorded for this clone. The CDR3 spells CASSGGTTQETQYF. CDR3 sequence (DNA): TGTGCCAGCAGCGGGGGGACTACTCAAGAGACCCAGTACTTC. The rearrangement links TRBV7-9 to TRBJ2-5, with 7 bases aligning to TRBD2. The CDR3 sequence is 14 residues long. Germline-derived CDR1 and CDR2 are SEHNR and FQNEAQ (reference sequence). Trimming cost V 5 bases and J 2 bases; bases outside gene matches: 5.

This rearrangement joins TRBV4-1 to TRBJ2-1, with a weak D call TRBD2 (6 bases). This CDR3 has 14 residues. Per germline, CDR1 MGHRA and CDR2 YSYEKL. The V and J ends lost 4 bases and 8 bases respectively, with 15 bases between them. The CDR3: CASSRSPGGDEQFF. The CDR3 DNA reads TGCGCCAGCAGCCGCAGTCCAGGAGGGGATGAGCAGTTCTTC.

This clone is deemed medium-sized. The chain carries TRBV9 and TRBJ2-1; tentative D call: TRBD2 (7 bases). V was cut by 0 bases and J by 4 bases, with 11 bases left in between. CDR3 length equals 15 residues. Germline CDR1 reads SGDLS; CDR2 reads YYNGEE. CDR3 region: CASSVGGGPYNEQFF. The CDR3 nucleotides read TGTGCCAGCAGCGTAGGCGGGGGCCCATACAATGAGCAGTTCTTC. The variable domain in full, with the rest retrieved from reference TRBV9 and TRBJ2-1, is DSGVTQTPKHLITATGQRVTLRCSPRSGDLSVYWYQQSLDQGLQFLIQYYNGEERAKGNILERFSAQQFPDLHSELNLSSLELGDSALYFCASSVGGGPYNEQFFGPGTRLTVL.

The V gene is TRBV12-2, the J gene TRBJ2-7; the D segment call TRBD1 is taken from the table without a DNA check. TRBV12-2 is listed as a pseudogene. The CDR3 contains 16 residues. The CDR3 region is CASQQGHRRPSYEQYF. Here the CDR3 DNA reads TGTGCAAGCCAACAGGGGCACAGAAGACCCTCCTACGAGCAGTACTTC.

The CDR3 DNA reads TGTGCCAGCAGTTTATCTTGGGACTACTCCTACGAGCAGTACTTC. It is translated as CASSLSWDYSYEQYF. This rearrangement joins TRBV27 to TRBJ2-7, with 7 bases matching TRBD2. This CDR3 spans 15 amino acids. Unmatched junction bases numbered 2, after V lost 0 bases and J lost 0 bases. Germline values: CDR1 MNHEY, CDR2 SMNVEV (reference sequence).

The V and J genes are TRBV2 and TRBJ2-2; TRBD2 agrees at 10 bases. This CDR3 is 15 amino acids long. V gave up 4 bases and J gave up 1 base; unmatched junction bases: 0. The germline V gene has CDR1 SNHLY and CDR2 FYNNEI. The CDR3 spells CASSGLAGNTGELFF. The CDR3, as DNA: TGTGCCAGCAGTGGACTAGCGGGGAACACCGGGGAGCTGTTTTTT.

The chain combines TRBV6-2 or TRBV6-3 with TRBJ1-1; D unresolved. Per the germline V gene, CDR1 is MNHEY and CDR2 is SVGEGT. The CDR3 has 12 residues. Trimming removed 2 bases at V and 3 bases at J, with 4 bases between. The CDR3 DNA reads TGTGCCAGCAGTTACACATACACTGAAGCTTTCTTT. Translation gives CASSYTYTEAFF.

The rearrangement links TRBV7-9 to TRBJ1-1; tentatively, D is TRBD1 (6 bases). Trimming took off 6 bases at V and 1 base at J, with 15 bases between the two ends. CDR1 SEHNR and CDR2 FQNEAQ come from the germline V gene (reference sequence). This CDR3 contains 15 residues. DNA for the CDR3: TGTGCCAGCAGACACCAGGGGTTGGGGAACACTGAAGCTTTCTTT. It encodes CASRHQGLGNTEAFF. The full variable domain, rest sourced from reference TRBV7-9 and TRBJ1-1, is DTGVSQNPRHKITKRGQNVTFRCDPISEHNRLYWYRQTLGQGPEFLTYFQNEAQLEKSRLLSDRFSAERPKGSFSTLEIQRTEQGDSAMYLCASRHQGLGNTEAFFGQGTRLTVV.

The rearrangement links TRBV4-1 to TRBJ1-1, with no clear D. Trimming removed 3 bases at V and 0 bases at J, with 8 bases between. The CDR3 loop spans 14 amino acids. Germline-derived CDR1 and CDR2 are MGHRA and YSYEKL. The CDR3 region is CASSHPSLNTEAFF. In nucleotides, the CDR3 is TGCGCCAGCAGCCACCCCTCCCTGAACACTGAAGCTTTCTTT.

The chain employs TRBV27 and TRBJ2-5, with a weak D call TRBD2 (5 bases). Germline V gives CDR1 MNHEY, CDR2 SMNVEV (reference sequence). The CDR3 is made up of 13 amino acids. Trimming removed 3 bases at V and 5 bases at J, with 10 bases between. The CDR3 DNA reads as TGTGCCAGCAGTTTCTCTGGGGAGGAGACCCAGTACTTC. Protein: CASSFSGEETQYF.

There are a few counts of this clone. The chain employs TRBV29-1 and TRBJ1-1; TRBD1 matches at 8 bases. This CDR3 spans 15 amino acids. V trimming: 3 bases; J trimming: 0 bases; junction bases outside the gene matches: 6. Germline CDR1 SQVTM, CDR2 ANQGSEA. Here the CDR3 reads CSVDRTGGMNTEAFF. Written as DNA, the CDR3 is TGCAGCGTTGATCGAACAGGGGGTATGAACACTGAAGCTTTCTTT.

The chain uses TRBV15 and TRBJ1-5, with 8 bases that match TRBD1. The CDR3 is 14 amino acids. Germline V CDR1 and CDR2: LNHNV, YYDKDF (reference sequence). With 3 bases clipped from V and 4 bases from J, the junction kept 2 bases outside the gene matches. CDR3 residues: CATSSRTGNQPQHF. The CDR3 nucleotides are TGTGCCACCAGCAGTAGGACAGGGAATCAGCCCCAGCATTTT.

In its sample, this clone was seen once. V usage is TRBV29-1 and J usage is TRBJ1-3, with D maybe TRBD1 (5 bases). This CDR3 is 13 amino acids long. V was clipped by 6 bases and J by 2 bases, with 11 bases between them. CDR1 is SQVTM, CDR2 ANQGSEA, per germline. CDR3 amino acids: CSVQQATGNTIYF. CDR3 in DNA: TGCAGCGTGCAACAGGCTACTGGAAACACCATATATTTT.

The chain uses TRBV24-1 and TRBJ2-1; the match to TRBD2 covers 14 bases. Germline values: CDR1 KGHDR, CDR2 SFDVKD. The CDR3 covers 15 residues. J gave up 5 bases and V 5 bases, and 1 base lay outside the gene matches. The CDR3 sequence: CATSGGLAGDNEQFF. The DNA for the CDR3 is TGTGCCACCAGTGGGGGACTAGCGGGGGACAATGAGCAGTTCTTC.

This clone occurred once. CDR3 residues: CASRQGGTDTQYF. The CDR3 DNA sequence: TGTGCCAGCAGACAGGGTGGCACAGATACGCAGTATTTT. The chain combines TRBV14 with TRBJ2-3; TRBD1 might be the D (6 bases). V shed 6 bases and J shed 1 base, with 8 bases lying between them. This CDR3 spans 13 amino acids. Germline CDR1 reads SGHDN; CDR2 reads FVKESK.